The sequence of this T cell receptor (beta chain) was determined in a study of blood T cell repertoires in COVID-19. Study overall: Sources were T cells, B-cell-depleted T cells, or PBMCs; the material itself was cDNA or gDNA.

Some clones are missing from TCRdb's copy, which holds only in-frame ones; the method was immunoSEQ multiplex PCR. This table has approximately 170,000 clones, around 88% appearing once. CDR1 SGHNT and CDR2 YENEEA come from the germline V gene. This CDR3 comprises 15 residues. The V segment lost 5 bases and the J segment 0 bases; nucleotides outside the gene matches: 4. The chain uses TRBV11-3 and TRBJ1-3; 7 nucleotides match TRBD1. This TCR was recovered from a woman aged 45-59 years in a cohort exposed to, infected with or recovered from COVID-19 (not recorded which). Input material: PBMCs or T cells enriched from blood (not recorded which). CDR3 protein: CASSGAGGSGNTIYF. CDR3 in DNA: TGTGCCAGCAGCGGCGCAGGGGGCTCTGGAAACACCATATATTTT.